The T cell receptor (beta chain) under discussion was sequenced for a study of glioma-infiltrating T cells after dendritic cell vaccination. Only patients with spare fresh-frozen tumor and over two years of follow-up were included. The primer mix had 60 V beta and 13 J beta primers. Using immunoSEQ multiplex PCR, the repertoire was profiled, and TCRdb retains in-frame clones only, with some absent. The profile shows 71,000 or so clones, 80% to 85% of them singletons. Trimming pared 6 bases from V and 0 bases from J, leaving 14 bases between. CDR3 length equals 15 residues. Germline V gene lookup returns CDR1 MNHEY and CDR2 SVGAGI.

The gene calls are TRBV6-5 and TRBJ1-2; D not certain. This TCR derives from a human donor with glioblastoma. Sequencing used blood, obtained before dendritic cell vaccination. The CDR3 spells CASRPPGGTNYGYTF. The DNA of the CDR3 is TGTGCCAGCAGGCCCCCGGGAGGCACTAACTATGGCTACACCTTC.